The 18 T cell receptor beta chains given below trace back to one sample, sequenced in a study of human T cells and chemical hapten exposure. MiXCR was run by TCRdb on the RACE reads, yielding one entry per CDR3 protein. The sample lists 270,000 or so distinct CDR3 sequences, around 7.3% seen once, with about 1.1% in the top ten. The time point is: pre-sensitization, week 0. Described treatment: therapeutic diphenylcyclopropenone sensitization with weekly scalp DPC. The sequencing used whole blood, collected in connection with sensitization to the hapten diphenylcyclopropenone (DPC). The receptors originated from a young man with alopecia areata. Some clones in this sample may be carry-over from other donors' samples.

Many counts were recorded for this clonotype. V gene TRBV20-1 combines with J gene TRBJ2-7, with a tentative D call TRBD2 (5 bases). The germline gives CDR1 DFQATT, CDR2 SNEGSKA (reference sequence). The CDR3 runs to 12 residues. Between the trimmed V and J ends, which lost 7 bases and 5 bases, there was a span of 15 bases. CDR3 sequence (DNA): TGCAGTGTCGAGCAAGGGCGGGACGAGCAGTACTTC. It encodes CSVEQGRDEQYF.

To note about this clonotype: A clone one base away is much larger, so this may be a read error. V usage is TRBV12-3 or TRBV12-4 and J usage is TRBJ1-1; unclear D gene. The germline V and J ends were trimmed by 3 bases and 1 base, with 3 bases remaining between them. The CDR3 is 12 amino acids. CDR3: CASSFSNTEAFF. The CDR3 DNA reads as TGTGCCAGCAGTTTTTCGAACACTGAAGCTTTCTTT.

This clonotype was seen repeatedly, ten times or more. The rearrangement joins TRBV18 to TRBJ1-1, with D hard to call. This CDR3 is 12 amino acids long. Germline V gene lookup returns CDR1 KGHSH and CDR2 LQKENI. Between the trimmed V and J ends, which lost 3 bases and 11 bases, there was a span of 13 bases. As DNA, the CDR3 is TGTGCCAGCTCACCGTTGTCCGTAGGGGCTTTCTTT. Amino acid sequence: CASSPLSVGAFF.

This clonotype has only a few counts. This chain connects TRBV6-5 to TRBJ2-3, with D possibly matching TRBD1 (5 bases). This CDR3 spans 16 amino acids. The germline V gene encodes CDR1 MNHEY and CDR2 SVGAGI. The V end was cut by 6 bases, the J end by 2 bases, with 18 bases between. Written as DNA, the CDR3 is TGTGCCAGCAGACCAACCCTAGGGGCGTTCACAGATACGCAGTATTTT. This encodes CASRPTLGAFTDTQYF.

This clonotype showed up many times. V and J are TRBV10-2 and TRBJ1-5, with 9 bases aligning to TRBD1. J gave up 1 base and V 3 bases, and 1 base lay outside the gene matches. From germline, CDR1 is WSHSY and CDR2 SAAADI. This CDR3 comprises 15 residues. The DNA for the CDR3 is TGCGCCAGCAGTGAAGGGACAGGGAGCAATCAGCCCCAGCATTTT. It translates to CASSEGTGSNQPQHF.

This clonotype was seen many times. The chain recombines TRBV12-3 or TRBV12-4 with TRBJ2-5, with TRBD1 matching over 9 bases. Trimming cost V 2 bases and J 4 bases; bases outside gene matches: 5. The CDR3 spans 15 residues. The CDR3 coding sequence is TGTGCCAGCAGTTTACCGGGACAGGGATTAGAGACCCAGTACTTC. Its translation: CASSLPGQGLETQYF.

The chain employs TRBV6-1 and TRBJ2-3; maybe TRBD1 (6 bases). Germline CDR1 reads MNHNS; CDR2 reads SASEGT. Between the trimmed V and J ends, which lost 1 base and 3 bases, there was a span of 8 bases. The CDR3 has 14 amino acids. The DNA of the CDR3 is TGTGCCAGCAGTGAAGAAGGGGGAACAGATACGCAGTATTTT. It specifies CASSEEGGTDTQYF.

The CDR3 region has the DNA TGTGCCAGCAGTGACTCGACAGGGGGCTACAATGAGCAGTTCTTC. It codes for CASSDSTGGYNEQFF. The rearrangement joins TRBV6-4 to TRBJ2-1; 9 bases fit TRBD1. The J segment lost 3 bases and the V segment lost 0 bases, leaving 0 bases of the junction unmatched. The length of the CDR3 is 15 residues. The germline CDR1 and CDR2 sequences are MRHNA and SNTAGT.

The V gene is TRBV5-1, the J gene TRBJ2-3; possibly TRBD1 for D (6 bases). The CDR3 totals 16 residues. Germline V gene data show CDR1 as SGHRS and CDR2 as YFSETQ. Trimming shortened V by 4 bases and J by 0 bases, and 15 bases separated the two germline ends. The CDR3 region has the DNA TGCGCCAGCAGCCCGGACGGGACACTTAGCACAGATACGCAGTATTTT. Encoded protein: CASSPDGTLSTDTQYF.

The chain couples TRBV7-9 to TRBJ1-3, with a tentative D call TRBD1 (5 bases). The germline V and J ends were trimmed by 6 bases and 0 bases, with 12 bases remaining between them. The germline CDR1 and CDR2 sequences are SEHNR and FQNEAQ (reference sequence). This CDR3 region has 15 residues. The CDR3 DNA is TGTGCCAGCAGGGGTACGAGGGGCTCTGGAAACACCATATATTTT. As protein: CASRGTRGSGNTIYF.

This clonotype was seen more than once but under ten times. The rearrangement links TRBV6-4 to TRBJ1-2, with 7 bases fitting TRBD1. From germline, CDR1 is MRHNA and CDR2 SNTAGT. The V gene end was trimmed by 3 bases and the J gene end by 4 bases; junction bases not matched to a gene: 8. The CDR3 is 15 residues long. DNA for the CDR3: TGTGCCAGCAGTGAGTCAGGGGGAGGCAGCTATGGCTACACCTTC. Translating it yields CASSESGGGSYGYTF.

This clonotype was observed at least ten times. The chain joins TRBV2 to TRBJ2-1, with D unresolved. The V end lost 8 bases, the J end lost 4 bases, and 6 bases lay between the germline ends. The CDR3 totals 11 residues. Per germline, CDR1 SNHLY and CDR2 FYNNEI. CDR3 in DNA: TGTGCCAGCGCGATATACAATGAGCAGTTCTTC. Amino acids: CASAIYNEQFF.

This clonotype was picked up a small number of times. At one end the junction does not follow the germline gene, possibly because of a read error. The V gene is TRBV27, the J gene TRBJ2-7, with D possibly TRBD1 on 6 matching bases. This CDR3 spans 14 amino acids. From germline, CDR1 is MNHEY and CDR2 SMNVEV (reference sequence). The CDR3, as DNA: TGTGCCAGCGGTTTACCGACAGGCGGAGGCGAGCAGTACTTC. It translates to CASGLPTGGGEQYF.

Many counts were recorded for this clonotype. The chain recombines TRBV9 with TRBJ2-3, with TRBD2 identical over 10 bases. The V gene's germline CDR1 is SGDLS and CDR2 YYNGEE. Trimming cost V 5 bases and J 0 bases; bases outside gene matches: 12. The CDR3 contains 18 residues. CDR3: CASRANRGLAESTDTQYF. CDR3 nucleotide sequence: TGTGCCAGCAGGGCTAATCGAGGACTAGCGGAAAGCACAGATACGCAGTATTTT.

The V gene is TRBV27, the J gene TRBJ2-1; 8 bases align to TRBD1. After removal of 5 bases from V and 4 bases from J, the junction contained 1 base not matched to a gene. The CDR3 totals 13 residues. The V gene's germline CDR1 is MNHEY and CDR2 SMNVEV (reference sequence). CDR3 protein: CASSTGGYNEQFF. DNA of the CDR3: TGTGCCAGCAGTACAGGGGGTTACAATGAGCAGTTCTTC.

This clonotype was detected only a few times. CDR3 sequence: CASSFGGLSNQPQHF. The CDR3 bases are TGTGCCAGCAGCTTCGGGGGACTAAGCAATCAGCCCCAGCATTTT. The rearrangement links TRBV7-8 to TRBJ1-5; D possibly corresponds to TRBD1 (5 bases). Trimming left V 3 bases short and J 1 base short, with 10 bases between. Per the germline V gene, CDR1 is SGHVS and CDR2 is FQNEAQ. This CDR3 has 15 residues.

As for this clonotype: One end of the junction does not line up with germline, which may come from a read error. The CDR3 protein is CASRLGTDGYTF. For the CDR3, the DNA is TGTGCCAGCAGATTAGGGACAGATGGCTACACCTTC. This chain uses TRBV12-3 or TRBV12-4 with TRBJ1-2; TRBD1 matches at 7 bases. CDR3 size: 12 residues.

This clonotype was seen only once. This CDR3 is missing its conserved last phenylalanine or tryptophan, likely due to a read error. The rearrangement joins TRBV18 to TRBJ1-2; D possibly corresponds to TRBD1 (5 bases). V was cut by 6 bases and J by 4 bases, with 12 bases left in between. The germline gives CDR1 KGHSH, CDR2 LQKENI. CDR3 length equals 13 residues. The chain's CDR3 is CASSPGGAYGYTY. The CDR3 DNA follows: TGTGCCAGCTCTCCGGGAGGGGCCTATGGCTACACCTAC.